This passage covers 20 T cell receptor beta chains from one sample sequenced in a study of control samples from healthy donors and cancer patients. Sequencing was performed with immunoSEQ multiplex PCR; in TCRdb, only in-frame clones are kept and a portion is missing. The data contain tens of thousands of clones, around 92% of them singletons. The sequencing sample was made of blood. Receptors originate from a man over 45 in good health.

The chain links TRBV2 to TRBJ2-2; tentatively, D is TRBD1 (5 bases). Trimming removed 7 bases from V and 1 base from J, with 7 bases in between. The CDR3 has 13 amino acids. From germline, CDR1 is SNHLY and CDR2 FYNNEI. In DNA, the CDR3 is TGTGCCAGCACGACAGAGAACACCGGGGAGCTGTTTTTT. It codes for CASTTENTGELFF.

The CDR3 coding sequence is TGTGCCTGGGCAAAGACAGTGAACACTGAAGCTTTCTTT. Translating gives CAWAKTVNTEAFF. The chain links TRBV30 to TRBJ1-1; possibly TRBD1 for D (5 bases). The ends were cut back, 5 bases at V and 0 bases at J, with 10 bases in the middle. CDR1 and CDR2 from the germline V gene are GTSNPN and SVGIG (reference sequence). The CDR3 runs to 13 residues.

V is TRBV12-3 or TRBV12-4 and J is TRBJ2-1; D unresolved. This CDR3 is 12 amino acids long. Trimming cost V 3 bases and J 9 bases, with 9 bases left between them. This CDR3 reads CASSFLQAEQFF. The DNA of the CDR3 is TGTGCCAGCAGTTTTTTGCAGGCTGAGCAGTTCTTC.

CDR3 coding DNA: TGTGCCAGCAGTTACGTAGGGGTAATGAACACTGAAGCTTTCTTT. This encodes CASSYVGVMNTEAFF. The V and J genes are TRBV6-6 and TRBJ1-1, with D maybe TRBD1 (5 bases). The V gene's germline CDR1 is MNHNY and CDR2 SVGAGI (reference sequence). Trimming left V 2 bases short and J 0 bases short, with 10 bases between. The CDR3 is 15 residues long.

This clone appeared a single time. The rearrangement links TRBV12-5 to TRBJ2-5; 8 positions agree with TRBD2. The ends lost 5 bases at V and 5 bases at J; junction bases unmatched: 7. The length of the CDR3 is 14 residues. CDR1 and CDR2 (germline): LGHNT, FRNRAP. CDR3 loop: CASGPGLVVETQYF. The DNA for the CDR3 is TGTGCTAGTGGTCCGGGACTAGTTGTGGAGACCCAGTACTTC.

The count of this clone is one. The chain is built from TRBV20-1 and TRBJ1-3; 8 nucleotides agree with TRBD1. Trimming took 3 bases from V and 5 from J; bases not matched to a gene: 6. There are 14 residues in the CDR3. Germline V CDR1 and CDR2: DFQATT, SNEGSKA (reference sequence). This chain's CDR3 is CSASGQGARNTIYF. DNA of the CDR3: TGCAGTGCTAGTGGGCAGGGGGCGCGAAACACCATATATTTT.

This sequence joins TRBV25-1 and TRBJ2-5; no reliable D call. The CDR3 extends over 11 amino acids. V shed 3 bases and J shed 4 bases, with 3 bases lying between them. Germline loops: CDR1 MGHDK, CDR2 SYGVNS. CDR3 protein: CASSEGETQYF. The CDR3 DNA reads TGTGCCAGCAGTGAGGGAGAGACCCAGTACTTC.

The rearrangement links TRBV4-1 to TRBJ2-5; 13 bases are a match to TRBD2. Germline V CDR1 and CDR2: MGHRA, YSYEKL. Unmatched junction bases numbered 1, after V lost 4 bases and J lost 5 bases. The CDR3 is 14 residues long. This chain's CDR3 is CASSPTSGGETQYF. DNA of the CDR3: TGCGCCAGCAGCCCGACTAGCGGGGGGGAGACCCAGTACTTC.

This sequence joins TRBV30 and TRBJ1-3; possibly TRBD1 for D (6 bases). Trimming left V 1 base short and J 0 bases short, with 13 bases between. The CDR3 has 16 residues. CDR1 is GTSNPN, CDR2 SVGIG, per germline (reference sequence). The CDR3, as DNA: TGTGCCTGGAGTGCACCCCTGGGGGCCTCTGGAAACACCATATATTTT. Its translation is CAWSAPLGASGNTIYF. Using reference TRBV30 and TRBJ1-3 for the parts outside the CDR3, the full variable domain is SQTIHQWPATLVQPVGSPLSLECTVEGTSNPNLYWYRQAAGRGLQLLFYSVGIGQISSEVPQNLSASRPQDRQFILSSKKLLLSDSGFYLCAWSAPLGASGNTIYFGEGSWLTVV.

Relative to its sample, this clone is medium-sized (0.01 to 0.1%). The chain employs TRBV5-8 and TRBJ1-2; 11 positions match TRBD1. Per the germline V gene, CDR1 is SGHTS and CDR2 is YDEGEE. This CDR3 comprises 14 residues. V dropped 4 bases and J dropped 10; count of bases not matched to a gene: 9. Here the CDR3 reads CASSTPGQGAIYTF. The CDR3 region has the DNA TGTGCCAGCAGCACGCCAGGACAGGGGGCAATCTACACCTTC.

The chain joins TRBV2 to TRBJ2-7, with TRBD1 matching over 10 bases. J gave up 4 bases and V 8 bases, and 14 bases lay outside the gene matches. Germline CDR1 and CDR2: SNHLY and FYNNEI. This CDR3 region has 16 residues. The CDR3 sequence: CASQGQGSPHGYEQYF. CDR3 bases: TGTGCCAGCCAGGGACAGGGGTCGCCTCACGGGTACGAGCAGTACTTC.

The rearrangement uses TRBV19 and TRBJ2-2, with D tentatively TRBD2 (6 bases). Per the germline V gene, CDR1 is LNHDA and CDR2 is SQIVND (reference sequence). The CDR3 has 16 amino acids. V gave up 3 bases and J gave up 4 bases, with 15 bases separating them. For the CDR3, the DNA is TGTGCCAGTAGTATTACTAGCTTAGGAGGCACCGGGGAGCTGTTTTTT. This sequence encodes CASSITSLGGTGELFF. Complete variable domain (other parts from reference TRBV19 and TRBJ2-2): DGGITQSPKYLFRKEGQNVTLSCEQNLNHDAMYWYRQDPGQGLRLIYYSQIVNDFQKGDIAEGYSVSREKKESFPLTVTSAQKNPTAFYLCASSITSLGGTGELFFGEGSRLTVL.

The V call is TRBV24-1, the J call TRBJ1-4, with D possibly TRBD1 on 6 matching bases. Germline V gene data show CDR1 as KGHDR and CDR2 as SFDVKD. The CDR3 loop spans 17 amino acids. Between the trimmed V and J ends, which lost 8 bases and 5 bases, there was a span of 23 bases. CDR3 region: CATTPGTHFSKNEKLFF. CDR3 bases: TGTGCCACCACACCCGGGACACATTTTTCTAAGAATGAAAAACTGTTTTTT.

This clone was seen a single time. CDR3 region: CASSLQPSGANVLTF. The CDR3 DNA follows: TGCGCCAGCAGCTTACAGCCCTCTGGGGCCAACGTCCTGACTTTC. This chain joins TRBV5-1 and TRBJ2-6; no firm D call. Germline V lookup: CDR1 SGHRS, CDR2 YFSETQ. CDR3 length: 15 residues. Trimming stripped 2 bases from V and 0 bases from J, with 6 bases between.

The chain is built from TRBV7-3 and TRBJ2-1, with 9 nucleotides matching TRBD2. V lost 5 bases and J lost 9; bases outside the gene matches: 17. The length of the CDR3 is 17 residues. The V gene's germline CDR1 is SGHTA and CDR2 FQGTGA. Here the CDR3 DNA reads TGTGCCAGCAGCGCCGGGGAGGGGAGCGGGGGGAGGAGTGAGCAGTTCTTC. The encoded protein is CASSAGEGSGGRSEQFF.

The V gene is TRBV15, the J gene TRBJ1-1, with 10 positions matching TRBD1. Germline V lookup: CDR1 LNHNV, CDR2 YYDKDF (reference sequence). Losses at the gene ends were 1 base for V and 6 bases for J; bases not matched to a gene: 8. The CDR3 has 16 amino acids. The CDR3 is CATSRGLDRGDAEAFF. The DNA for the CDR3 is TGTGCCACCAGCAGAGGTCTGGACAGGGGGGACGCTGAAGCTTTCTTT.

The chain couples TRBV19 to TRBJ2-1; 11 bases match TRBD2. Germline values: CDR1 LNHDA, CDR2 SQIVND (reference sequence). After removal of 5 bases from V and 3 bases from J, the junction contained 6 bases not matched to a gene. The CDR3 runs to 16 residues. The CDR3 sequence: CASSVLAGEGYNEQFF. CDR3 sequence (DNA): TGTGCCAGTAGTGTACTAGCGGGGGAAGGCTACAATGAGCAGTTCTTC. The full variable domain, rest sourced from reference TRBV19 and TRBJ2-1, is DGGITQSPKYLFRKEGQNVTLSCEQNLNHDAMYWYRQDPGQGLRLIYYSQIVNDFQKGDIAEGYSVSREKKESFPLTVTSAQKNPTAFYLCASSVLAGEGYNEQFFGPGTRLTVL.

This clone ranks as medium-sized. This rearrangement joins TRBV1 to TRBJ2-7; the table's D call, TRBD1, was not checked against the DNA. TRBV1 is a known pseudogene. The CDR3 length is 12 residues. As DNA, the CDR3 is TGCACCAGTCAGGGGGAAGGGCGCGAGCAGTACTTC. Translating it yields CTSQGEGREQYF.

The genes are TRBV12-3 or TRBV12-4 and TRBJ1-5; D not certain. The length of the CDR3 is 12 residues. The ends were cut back, 4 bases at V and 8 bases at J, with 9 bases in the middle. The CDR3 loop is CASSYGPEPQHF. The DNA for the CDR3 is TGTGCCAGCAGTTACGGACCTGAGCCCCAGCATTTT.

The rearrangement joins TRBV9 to TRBJ1-2, with 11 bases lining up with TRBD1. The V gene's germline CDR1 is SGDLS and CDR2 YYNGEE. The CDR3 runs 15 residues. V dropped 4 bases and J dropped 4; count of bases not matched to a gene: 6. The CDR3 spells CASSLWGTGGYGYTF. The CDR3 bases are TGTGCCAGCAGCCTTTGGGGGACAGGGGGCTATGGCTACACCTTC. The variable domain in full, completed from reference TRBV9 and TRBJ1-2, reads DSGVTQTPKHLITATGQRVTLRCSPRSGDLSVYWYQQSLDQGLQFLIQYYNGEERAKGNILERFSAQQFPDLHSELNLSSLELGDSALYFCASSLWGTGGYGYTFGSGTRLTVV.